The 27 T cell receptor beta chains listed next were all sequenced from one sample in a study of shared clonotypes between healthy human individuals. Clones were read by immunoSEQ multiplex PCR, and TCRdb kept only the in-frame ones, dropping some. The top ten clones hold 0.1% to 0.15% of a sample with some 2 million clones, 95% of them seen once. Material for sequencing was naive CD4+ T cells sorted from blood. Regarding subset: CD45RA+ positively selected. Receptors originate from a man aged 18 to 29 in good health.

J is TRBJ2-5 and V is TRBV18; no reliable D call. From germline, CDR1 is KGHSH and CDR2 LQKENI. There are 14 residues in the CDR3. V was shortened by 4 bases and J by 2 bases, with 11 bases between the two germline ends. The CDR3 sequence is CASSLRTLQETQYF. The CDR3 coding sequence is TGTGCCAGCTCACTTCGGACGTTGCAAGAGACCCAGTACTTC.

The chain uses TRBV5-4 and TRBJ1-1; TRBD1 is a possible D gene (6 bases). The CDR3 extends over 16 amino acids. Trimming took 0 bases from V and 3 from J, leaving 15 bases between them. Germline CDR1 is SGHNT and CDR2 is YYREEE (reference sequence). CDR3 coding DNA: TGTGCCAGCAGCTTGGCCGGAGGGACAAGGGACACTGAAGCTTTCTTT. This translates into CASSLAGGTRDTEAFF.

The chain has TRBV6-1 and TRBJ2-5, with D perhaps TRBD1 or TRBD2 (5 bases each). Germline lookup yields CDR1 MNHNS and CDR2 SASEGT. Trimming removed 2 bases from V and 5 bases from J, with 12 bases in between. There are 14 residues in the CDR3. In DNA form, the CDR3 reads TGTGCCAGCAGTGAAAGTAGGGGCGGGGAGACCCAGTACTTC. It codes for CASSESRGGETQYF.

The V and J genes are TRBV18 and TRBJ2-6, with D perhaps matching TRBD2 (5 bases). Between the trimmed V and J ends, which lost 2 bases and 3 bases, there was a span of 14 bases. This CDR3 contains 17 residues. Germline CDR1 and CDR2: KGHSH and LQKENI. The CDR3 bases are TGTGCCAGCTCACCAATAGACGGGATCGGTGGGGCCAACGTCCTGACTTTC. Translating it yields CASSPIDGIGGANVLTF.

J is TRBJ2-1 and V is TRBV13, with 9 bases aligning to TRBD2. The V segment lost 2 bases and the J segment 8 bases; nucleotides outside the gene matches: 7. Germline V lookup: CDR1 PRHDT, CDR2 FYEKMQ (reference sequence). This CDR3 has 15 amino acids. Here the CDR3 DNA reads TGTGCCAGCAGCTTAACGAAGCGGGGGGAGGATGAGCAGTTCTTC. This codes for CASSLTKRGEDEQFF.

V and J are TRBV6-6 and TRBJ2-2; D uncertain. The V gene lost 7 bases and the J gene lost 4 bases, with 13 bases spanning the gap. From germline, CDR1 is MNHNY and CDR2 SVGAGI (reference sequence). The CDR3 sequence is 14 residues long. The DNA for the CDR3 is TGTGCCAGCACTTCCTCAACCCCCACCGGGGAGCTGTTTTTT. As protein: CASTSSTPTGELFF.

The V and J genes are TRBV11-2 and TRBJ2-2, with 7 nucleotides matching TRBD1. The CDR3 sequence is 16 residues long. Losses at the gene ends were 5 bases for V and 6 bases for J; bases not matched to a gene: 12. Germline V lookup: CDR1 SGHAT, CDR2 FQNNGV. The chain's CDR3 is CASSISQGLLPGELFF. CDR3 in DNA: TGTGCCAGCAGCATCTCACAGGGGCTCCTACCCGGGGAGCTGTTTTTT.

The chain links TRBV5-1 to TRBJ1-4; TRBD1 agrees at 10 bases. V lost 4 bases, J lost 5 bases, and 5 bases stayed unmatched. CDR3 size: 15 residues. Germline V gene data show CDR1 as SGHRS and CDR2 as YFSETQ. The CDR3 reads CASSIRTGGNEKLFF. The CDR3 coding sequence is TGCGCCAGCAGCATTCGGACAGGGGGAAATGAAAAACTGTTTTTT.

CDR3 in DNA: TGTGCCATCAGTGAGTCCAGCGGCCCGGGGTATGGCTACACCTTC. Amino acid sequence: CAISESSGPGYGYTF. The V call is TRBV10-3, the J call TRBJ1-2; D not certain. This CDR3 comprises 15 residues. Germline V gene sequence: CDR1 ENHRY, CDR2 SYGVKD. V lost 0 bases, J lost 5 bases, and 13 bases lay in between.

This chain connects TRBV23-1 to TRBJ1-1, with TRBD1 as a possible D gene (6 bases). TRBV23-1 belongs to the ORF category, with a function that is uncertain. This CDR3 is 13 amino acids long. The V and J ends lost 7 bases and 4 bases respectively, with 13 bases between them. CDR3 nucleotides: TGCGCCAGCAATCCAGGGGAGGGCACTGAAGCTTTCTTT. This codes for CASNPGEGTEAFF.

The V call is TRBV7-9, the J call TRBJ2-3; maybe TRBD1 (6 bases). There are 15 residues in the CDR3. The ends were cut back, 5 bases at V and 5 bases at J, with 17 bases in the middle. Germline CDR1 and CDR2: SEHNR and FQNEAQ (reference sequence). The CDR3 here is CASSETGSVGDTQYF. CDR3 DNA sequence: TGTGCCAGCAGCGAGACAGGCTCCGTGGGAGATACGCAGTATTTT. Using reference TRBV7-9 and TRBJ2-3 for the parts outside the CDR3, the full variable domain is DTGVSQNPRHKITKRGQNVTFRCDPISEHNRLYWYRQTLGQGPEFLTYFQNEAQLEKSRLLSDRFSAERPKGSFSTLEIQRTEQGDSAMYLCASSETGSVGDTQYFGPGTRLTVL.

The chain uses TRBV6-6 and TRBJ1-4, with 11 positions matching TRBD1. CDR1 is MNHNY and CDR2 is SVGAGI in the germline V gene (reference sequence). V lost 2 bases to trimming and J lost 8 bases; unmatched junction nucleotides: 4. CDR3 size: 15 residues. The CDR3 spells CASSYPGDRGEKLFF. The CDR3 bases are TGTGCCAGCAGTTACCCGGGGGACAGGGGGGAAAAACTGTTTTTT.

The chain carries TRBV5-1 and TRBJ2-7, with 12 bases lining up with TRBD2. This CDR3 has 16 amino acids. The V and J ends lost 3 bases and 3 bases, in that order; junction bases with no gene match: 7. Germline V lookup: CDR1 SGHRS, CDR2 YFSETQ. The CDR3 reads CASSSMTSGSSYEQYF. The CDR3 DNA follows: TGCGCCAGCAGCTCTATGACTAGCGGGAGTAGCTACGAGCAGTACTTC. Variable domain in full (rest from reference TRBV5-1 and TRBJ2-7): KAGVTQTPRYLIKTRGQQVTLSCSPISGHRSVSWYQQTPGQGLQFLFEYFSETQRNKGNFPGRFSGRQFSNSRSEMNVSTLELGDSALYLCASSSMTSGSSYEQYFGPGTRLTVT.

This chain links TRBV5-8 with TRBJ1-2, with 7 positions matching TRBD1. Germline V gene sequence: CDR1 SGHTS, CDR2 YDEGEE. This CDR3 spans 15 amino acids. J was trimmed by 0 bases and V by 4 bases; bases with no gene match: 6. CDR3 amino acids: CASSLGTVSNYGYTF. In DNA form, the CDR3 reads TGTGCCAGCAGCCTGGGGACAGTCTCTAACTATGGCTACACCTTC.

V gene TRBV15 combines with J gene TRBJ1-5; the match to TRBD1 covers 7 bases. The germline V gene has CDR1 LNHNV and CDR2 YYDKDF (reference sequence). The CDR3 loop spans 16 amino acids. J lost 3 bases, V lost 1 base, and 6 bases had no gene match. The CDR3: CATSRGGQMNNQPQHF. The CDR3 coding sequence is TGTGCCACCAGCAGAGGGGGACAGATGAACAATCAGCCCCAGCATTTT.

The chain has TRBV7-6 and TRBJ1-5, with D perhaps matching TRBD1 (5 bases). The CDR3 is made up of 13 amino acids. Trimming cost V 1 base and J 16 bases, with 17 bases left between them. Per the germline V gene, CDR1 is SGHVS and CDR2 is FNYEAQ. CDR3 bases: TGTGCCAGCAGCTTAGGGCGGGACGCCCCCCCCCATTTT. Residues: CASSLGRDAPPHF. Full variable domain (outside the CDR3, taken from reference TRBV7-6 and TRBJ1-5): GAGVSQSPRYKVTKRGQDVALRCDPISGHVSLYWYRQALGQGPEFLTYFNYEAQQDKSGLPNDRFSAERPEGSISTLTIQRTEQRDSAMYRCASSLGRDAPPHFGDGTRLSIL.

This chain links TRBV29-1 with TRBJ1-2; D remains ambiguous. The V gene's germline CDR1 is SQVTM and CDR2 ANQGSEA. The CDR3 is made up of 12 amino acids. The V and J ends lost 3 bases and 3 bases respectively, with 8 bases between them. The CDR3 sequence is CSVEARDYGYTF. CDR3 DNA: TGCAGCGTTGAGGCACGGGACTATGGCTACACCTTC.

The V call is TRBV19, the J call TRBJ2-5; TRBD2 agrees at 7 bases. CDR1 and CDR2 (germline): LNHDA, SQIVND (reference sequence). The CDR3 covers 16 residues. The V gene end was trimmed by 6 bases and the J gene end by 0 bases; junction bases not matched to a gene: 10. CDR3 loop: CASSQVGAGNQETQYF. In DNA form, the CDR3 reads TGTGCCAGTAGCCAGGTGGGAGCGGGGAACCAAGAGACCCAGTACTTC.

The rearrangement joins TRBV11-2 to TRBJ2-2; either TRBD1 or TRBD2 may fit D (5 bases each). Germline V lookup: CDR1 SGHAT, CDR2 FQNNGV. The CDR3 sequence is 15 residues long. The V end lost 3 bases, the J end lost 5 bases, and 13 bases lay between the germline ends. The CDR3 is CASSFSGGETGELFF. The CDR3 DNA sequence: TGTGCCAGCAGCTTCTCTGGGGGAGAAACCGGGGAGCTGTTTTTT. The complete variable domain, with remaining parts taken from reference TRBV11-2 and TRBJ2-2, reads EAGVAQSPRYKIIEKRQSVAFWCNPISGHATLYWYQQILGQGPKLLIQFQNNGVVDDSQLPKDRFSAERLKGVDSTLKIQPAKLEDSAVYLCASSFSGGETGELFFGEGSRLTVL.

The chain couples TRBV6-1 to TRBJ1-2; no clear D. The V and J ends lost 7 bases and 7 bases respectively, with 10 bases between them. The CDR3 extends over 11 amino acids. In germline, CDR1 is MNHNS, CDR2 SASEGT. The CDR3 region is CASTRGSGYTF. The CDR3 bases are TGTGCCAGCACTCGGGGAAGTGGCTACACCTTC.

V is TRBV4-1 and J is TRBJ2-1; 14 nucleotides match TRBD2. CDR3 length: 17 residues. With V trimmed by 1 base and J by 3 bases, 2 bases remained unmatched. Germline V gene data show CDR1 as MGHRA and CDR2 as YSYEKL. The CDR3 protein is CASSQVGTSGSYNEQFF. In nucleotides, the CDR3 is TGCGCCAGCAGCCAAGTAGGGACTAGCGGGAGCTACAATGAGCAGTTCTTC.

This clone came up once. The CDR3 spells CASTTGQLFGYTF. DNA of the CDR3: TGTGCCAGCACTACCGGACAACTATTTGGCTACACCTTC. V gene TRBV6-1 combines with J gene TRBJ1-2; D perhaps matches TRBD1 (5 bases). Germline CDR1 MNHNS, CDR2 SASEGT. V gave up 7 bases and J gave up 7 bases, with 16 bases separating them. The CDR3 sequence is 13 residues long.

CDR3 in amino acids: CASSPGPRAGGSPLHF. Written as DNA, the CDR3 is TGTGCCAGCAGCCCAGGGCCGCGGGCCGGGGGTTCACCCCTCCACTTT. V gene TRBV7-3 combines with J gene TRBJ1-6; D is possibly TRBD1 (5 bases). The CDR3 extends over 16 amino acids. Germline V gives CDR1 SGHTA, CDR2 FQGTGA. V was trimmed by 5 bases and J by 9 bases, leaving 20 bases between them.

A word on this clone: It may be a read error: a sequence one base away is much more abundant. The sample contains more than one DNA sequence encoding this CDR3. The J gene is TRBJ1-5, the V gene TRBV28; the D gene is possibly TRBD1 (6 bases). Deletions cut 5 bases from V and 3 bases from J, with 20 bases between. The CDR3 is 17 amino acids. CDR1 is MDHEN and CDR2 is SYDVKM in the germline V gene. The CDR3 DNA follows: TGTGCCAGCAGTCCGTACCCCGCACAGGGCCTCAATCAGCCCCAGCATTTT. It encodes CASSPYPAQGLNQPQHF.

The J gene is TRBJ2-5, the V gene TRBV7-3; 7 nucleotides match TRBD2. This CDR3 has 15 residues. With 2 bases clipped from V and 1 base from J, the junction kept 4 bases outside the gene matches. Looked up from germline, CDR1 is SGHTA and CDR2 is FQGTGA. The CDR3 nucleotides read TGTGCCAGCAGCTTAGTAGCGGGCCTCCAAGAGACCCAGTACTTC. It encodes CASSLVAGLQETQYF.

This clone was found once. This rearrangement joins TRBV19 to TRBJ2-7; the match to TRBD1 covers 12 bases. Germline values: CDR1 LNHDA, CDR2 SQIVND (reference sequence). This CDR3 has 16 residues. Trimming at V came to 1 base and at J to 5 bases, leaving 6 bases not matched to a gene. For the CDR3, the DNA is TGTGCCAGTAGTATAGGATCCGGGACAGGGGGCCACGAGCAGTACTTC. It codes for CASSIGSGTGGHEQYF.

The chain combines TRBV18 with TRBJ2-2; D gene uncertain. Germline V lookup: CDR1 KGHSH, CDR2 LQKENI. The CDR3 runs 18 residues. V was cut by 1 base and J by 0 bases, with 15 bases left in between. CDR3 sequence (DNA): TGTGCCAGCTCACCACTGGTCCGGACGGCCTCGAACACCGGGGAGCTGTTTTTT. Amino acids: CASSPLVRTASNTGELFF.